This T cell receptor (beta chain) was identified during a study of CD8+ T cells in alopecia areata. Extraction and reverse transcription of RNA yielded cDNA as the sequencing template. Clones were sequenced by immunoSEQ multiplex PCR, and TCRdb holds only the in-frame ones, with some missing. The sample shows approximately 180,000 clones, 50% to 75% of them seen only once. Points on this clone: Other DNA sequences in the sample encode the same CDR3.

Treatment indicated: oral pan-JAK inhibitor, 5-10 mg twice daily. Germline V gene data show CDR1 as MGHRA and CDR2 as YSYEKL. Trimming left V 4 bases short and J 5 bases short, with 11 bases between. This CDR3 region has 13 residues. The rearrangement joins TRBV4-1 to TRBJ2-5; D may be TRBD1 or TRBD2 (6 bases each). Specimen: CD4+ T cells sorted from blood, collected at approximately week 60, from a patient treated with tofacitinib. This sequence originates from a human donor with alopecia areata. Written as DNA, the CDR3 is TGCGCCAGCAGCCCGAGGGGGGAGGAGACCCAGTACTTC. This codes for CASSPRGEETQYF.